The source of this TCR beta chain is a study of CD8 T cells in Susac syndrome. The germline V gene encodes CDR1 SGHTA and CDR2 FQGNSA. There are 16 residues in the CDR3. V was clipped by 3 bases and J by 14 bases, with 25 bases between them. With random hexamers, roughly 0.45 to 1 ug RNA was reverse transcribed. MiXCR was run by TCRdb on the immunoSEQ multiplex PCR reads, yielding one entry per CDR3 protein. The sample has a few hundred thousand distinct CDR3 sequences, 75% to 85% seen once. This clonotype originated in a human donor with multiple sclerosis. The V gene is TRBV7-2, the J gene TRBJ1-4; D is unclear. Sequenced input: CD8+ T cells from PBMCs. CDR3 bases: TGTGCCAGCAGCTTTGGTGCCAGTCCCACTTTATATGGGCTGTTTTTT. It translates to CASSFGASPTLYGLFF.